This T cell receptor (beta chain) appears in the sequencing data of a study of blood T cells in healthy people across ages. Turning to the study itself: Per two T cells, template switching captured roughly one barcoded beta molecule.

The germline gives CDR1 SGHVS, CDR2 FQNEAQ. The CDR3 totals 17 residues. Deletions cut 5 bases from V and 0 bases from J, with 20 bases between. This clonotype came up many times. With a J-beta primer mix and a sample-barcoded 5' primer, a second PCR ran roughly 6 to 12 cycles. TCRdb redid the calling of the 5' RACE reads with MiXCR, one entry per CDR3 protein. Here the sample spans approximately 700,000 distinct CDR3 sequences, 32% being singletons. This receptor was obtained from an elderly woman in good health. The rearrangement uses TRBV7-8 and TRBJ2-7, with D possibly TRBD2 on 6 matching bases. Material for sequencing was blood. The CDR3 nucleotides read TGTGCCAGCAGCCTACCCATGGGGACTCGGAGCTCCTACGAGCAGTACTTC. Translating gives CASSLPMGTRSSYEQYF.